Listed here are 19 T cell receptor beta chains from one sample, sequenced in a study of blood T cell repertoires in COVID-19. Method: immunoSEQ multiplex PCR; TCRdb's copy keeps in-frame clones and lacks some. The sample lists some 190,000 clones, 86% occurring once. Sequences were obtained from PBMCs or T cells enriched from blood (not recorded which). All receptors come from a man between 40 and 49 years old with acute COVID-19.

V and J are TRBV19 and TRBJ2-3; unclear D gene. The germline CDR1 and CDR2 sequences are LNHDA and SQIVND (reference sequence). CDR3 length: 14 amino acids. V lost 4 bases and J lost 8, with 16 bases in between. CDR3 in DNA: TGTGCCAGTAGTAACGGTTTAAGCCTTACTACGCAGTATTTT. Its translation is CASSNGLSLTTQYF.

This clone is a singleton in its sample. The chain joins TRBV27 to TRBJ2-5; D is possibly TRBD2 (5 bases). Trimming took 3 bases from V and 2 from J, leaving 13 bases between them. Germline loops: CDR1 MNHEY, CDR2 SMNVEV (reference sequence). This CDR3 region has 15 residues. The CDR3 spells CASSFGAGRQETQYF. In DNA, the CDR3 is TGTGCCAGCAGTTTCGGTGCGGGCAGACAAGAGACCCAGTACTTC.

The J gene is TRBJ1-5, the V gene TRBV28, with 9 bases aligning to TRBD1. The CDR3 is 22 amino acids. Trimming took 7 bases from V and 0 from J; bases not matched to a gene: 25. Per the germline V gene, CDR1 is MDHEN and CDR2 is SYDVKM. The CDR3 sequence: CASTPSGGTGMVGTYSNQPQHF. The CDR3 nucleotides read TGTGCCAGCACCCCTTCGGGCGGGACAGGGATGGTAGGGACTTATAGCAATCAGCCCCAGCATTTT.

DNA for the CDR3: TGTGCCAGCAGCTTAATTTCCGGGGACACAGATACGCAGTATTTT. Its protein is CASSLISGDTDTQYF. The chain recombines TRBV7-3 with TRBJ2-3; TRBD2 is a possible D gene (5 bases). Germline lookup yields CDR1 SGHTA and CDR2 FQGTGA. V lost 1 base to trimming and J lost 2 bases, with 10 bases between them. The CDR3 runs to 15 residues.

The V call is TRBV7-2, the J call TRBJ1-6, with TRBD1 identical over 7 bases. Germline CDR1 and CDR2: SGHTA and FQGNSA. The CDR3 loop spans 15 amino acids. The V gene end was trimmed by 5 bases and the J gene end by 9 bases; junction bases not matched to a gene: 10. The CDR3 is CASSAQTGRSSPLHF. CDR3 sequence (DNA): TGTGCCAGCAGCGCCCAGACAGGGAGATCTTCACCCCTCCACTTT.

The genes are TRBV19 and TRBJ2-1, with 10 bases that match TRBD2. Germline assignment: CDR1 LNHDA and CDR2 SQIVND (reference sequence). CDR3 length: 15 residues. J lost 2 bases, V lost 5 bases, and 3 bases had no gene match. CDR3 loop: CASSLAGAPYNEQFF. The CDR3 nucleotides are TGTGCCAGTAGTCTAGCGGGAGCCCCCTACAATGAGCAGTTCTTC.

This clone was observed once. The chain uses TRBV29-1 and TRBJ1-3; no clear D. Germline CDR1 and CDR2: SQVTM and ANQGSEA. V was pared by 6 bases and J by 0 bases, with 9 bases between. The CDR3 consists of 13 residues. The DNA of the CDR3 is TGCAGCGTCCGGGTTCCCTCTGGAAACACCATATATTTT. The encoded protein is CSVRVPSGNTIYF.

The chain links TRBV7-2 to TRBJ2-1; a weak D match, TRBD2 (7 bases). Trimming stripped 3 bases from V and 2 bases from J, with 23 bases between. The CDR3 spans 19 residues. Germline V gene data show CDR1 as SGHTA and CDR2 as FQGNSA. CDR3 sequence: CASSFPALRGRGPYNEQFF. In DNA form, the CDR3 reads TGTGCCAGCAGCTTCCCGGCCCTAAGGGGGAGGGGACCCTACAATGAGCAGTTCTTC.

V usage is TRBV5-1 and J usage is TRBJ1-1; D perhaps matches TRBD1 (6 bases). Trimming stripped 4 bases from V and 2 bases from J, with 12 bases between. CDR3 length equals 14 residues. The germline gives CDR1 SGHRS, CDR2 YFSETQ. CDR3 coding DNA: TGCGCCAGCAGCGGTGACAGGTTAAACACTGAAGCTTTCTTT. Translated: CASSGDRLNTEAFF.

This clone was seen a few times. The DNA of the CDR3 is TGCGCCAGCAGGGCCGGGACAGCCAGCTCTGGAAACACCATATATTTT. Its protein product is CASRAGTASSGNTIYF. The chain recombines TRBV5-1 with TRBJ1-3, with 7 nucleotides matching TRBD1. V lost 5 bases to trimming and J lost 0 bases; unmatched junction nucleotides: 8. The germline V gene encodes CDR1 SGHRS and CDR2 YFSETQ. The CDR3 is 16 amino acids.

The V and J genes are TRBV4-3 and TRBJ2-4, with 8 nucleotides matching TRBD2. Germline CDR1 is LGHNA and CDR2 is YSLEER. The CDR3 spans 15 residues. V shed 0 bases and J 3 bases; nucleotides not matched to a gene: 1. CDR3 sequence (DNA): TGCGCCAGCAGCCAAGAGGCGGGGGGCAAAAACATTCAGTACTTC. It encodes CASSQEAGGKNIQYF.

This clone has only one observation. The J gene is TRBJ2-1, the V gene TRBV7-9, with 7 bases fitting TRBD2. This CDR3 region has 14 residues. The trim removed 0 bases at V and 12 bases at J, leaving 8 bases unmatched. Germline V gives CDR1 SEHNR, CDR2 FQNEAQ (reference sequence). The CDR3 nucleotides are TGTGCCAGCAGCTTAGCGGGCTCCGGGGGGTGGCAGTTCTTC. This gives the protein CASSLAGSGGWQFF.

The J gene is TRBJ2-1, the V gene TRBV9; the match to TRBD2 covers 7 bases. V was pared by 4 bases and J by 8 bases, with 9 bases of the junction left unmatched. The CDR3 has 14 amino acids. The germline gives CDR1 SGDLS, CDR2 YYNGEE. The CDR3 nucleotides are TGTGCCAGCAGCCTCCAGACTAGCATCCATGAGCAGTTCTTC. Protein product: CASSLQTSIHEQFF.

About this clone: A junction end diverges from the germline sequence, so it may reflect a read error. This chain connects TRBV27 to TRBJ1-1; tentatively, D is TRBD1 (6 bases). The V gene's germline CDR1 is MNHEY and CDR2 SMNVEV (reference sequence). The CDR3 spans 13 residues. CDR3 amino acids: CASRLGARTEAFF. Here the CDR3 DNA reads TGTGCCAGCCGTTTGGGGGCGAGGACTGAAGCTTTCTTT.

The CDR3, as DNA: TGTGCCAGCAGTTCGCAGGGATTGTCCTACGAGCAGTACTTC. The encoded protein is CASSSQGLSYEQYF. The rearrangement uses TRBV6-5 and TRBJ2-7, with D possibly matching TRBD1 (5 bases). CDR1 and CDR2 (germline): MNHEY, SVGAGI. The V gene lost 4 bases and the J gene lost 1 base, with 11 bases spanning the gap. The CDR3 runs 14 residues.

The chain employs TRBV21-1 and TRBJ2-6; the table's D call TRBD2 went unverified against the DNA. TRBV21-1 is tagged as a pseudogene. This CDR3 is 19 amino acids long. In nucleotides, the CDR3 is TGTGCCAGCAGCAAAGTGAGGAGCGGGACGGTCTCTGGGGCCAACGTCCTGACTTTC. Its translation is CASSKVRSGTVSGANVLTF.

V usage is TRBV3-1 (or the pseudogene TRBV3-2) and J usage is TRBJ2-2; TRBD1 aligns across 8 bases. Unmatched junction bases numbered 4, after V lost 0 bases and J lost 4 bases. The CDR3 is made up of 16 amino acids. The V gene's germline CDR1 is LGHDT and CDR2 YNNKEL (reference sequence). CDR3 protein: CASSQDLGQGTGELFF. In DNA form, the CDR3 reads TGTGCCAGCAGCCAAGATTTAGGACAGGGCACCGGGGAGCTGTTTTTT.

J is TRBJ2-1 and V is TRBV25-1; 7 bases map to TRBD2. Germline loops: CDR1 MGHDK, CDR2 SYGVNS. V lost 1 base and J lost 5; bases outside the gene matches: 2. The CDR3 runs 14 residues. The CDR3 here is CASSELGGDNEQFF. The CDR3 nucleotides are TGTGCCAGCAGTGAATTGGGAGGGGACAATGAGCAGTTCTTC.

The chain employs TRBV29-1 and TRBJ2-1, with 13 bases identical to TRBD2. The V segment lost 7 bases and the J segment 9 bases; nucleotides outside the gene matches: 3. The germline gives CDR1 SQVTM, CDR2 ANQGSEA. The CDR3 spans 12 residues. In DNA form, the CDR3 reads TGCAGCGGAGGACTAGCGGGGGTTGAGCAGTTCTTC. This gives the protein CSGGLAGVEQFF.